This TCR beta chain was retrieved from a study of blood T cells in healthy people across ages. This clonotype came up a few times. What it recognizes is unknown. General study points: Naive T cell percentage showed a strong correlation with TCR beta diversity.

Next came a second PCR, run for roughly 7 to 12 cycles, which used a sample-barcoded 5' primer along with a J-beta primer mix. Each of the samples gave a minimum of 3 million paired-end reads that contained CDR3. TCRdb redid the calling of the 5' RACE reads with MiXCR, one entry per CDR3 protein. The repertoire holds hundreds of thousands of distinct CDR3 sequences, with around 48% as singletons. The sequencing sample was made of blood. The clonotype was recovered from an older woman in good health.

The CDR3, as DNA: TGCAGTGCTAATAGCGGCTATGGCTACACCTTC. This gives the protein CSANSGYGYTF. The chain couples TRBV20-1 to TRBJ1-2, with D unclear. Germline assignment: CDR1 DFQATT and CDR2 SNEGSKA (reference sequence). V lost 4 bases and J lost 4, with 7 bases in between. This CDR3 comprises 11 residues.